The present T cell receptor beta chain was sequenced within a study of T cell changes during pregnancy in multiple sclerosis. The CDR3 sequence is 15 residues long. From germline, CDR1 is MGHRA and CDR2 YSYEKL. Trimming took 3 bases from V and 0 from J, leaving 10 bases between them. Only in-frame clones appear in the TCRdb table, and some are missing; sequencing was by immunoSEQ multiplex PCR. The top ten hold 0.65% to 0.9% of the sample, which has 50,000 to 65,000 clones, approximately 92% seen once. This clone was seen only once. The sample in question was peripheral blood, obtained in the first trimester of pregnancy. This chain links TRBV4-1 with TRBJ2-3; D remains ambiguous. The clonotype originates from a female donor with multiple sclerosis, enrolled in a pregnancy study. CDR3 nucleotides: TGCGCCAGCAGCCAGATGGGCACTAGCACAGATACGCAGTATTTT. Its translation: CASSQMGTSTDTQYF.